This T cell receptor (beta chain) was captured by sequencing in a study of CD8+CD57+ T cells in acquired aplastic anemia. The overall study: The study obtained an average of around 3.4 ug of DNA from sorted CD4+ and CD8+ cells.

This clonotype occurred many times. The antigen remains undetermined. Using genomic DNA as the template, TCR beta VDJ and CDR3 profiling was carried out. TCRdb itself ran the reads through MiXCR, one entry per CDR3 protein. The sample has a few hundred thousand distinct CDR3 sequences, approximately 57% seen once. V was cut by 2 bases and J by 1 base, with 8 bases left in between. This CDR3 is 14 amino acids long. Germline V gives CDR1 SGHVS, CDR2 FQNEAQ. General observations from the study: Patients did not significantly differ from controls in CD8+ Simpson's diversity. Comparison of patients with controls identified 25 to 30 shared CD8+ CDR3 sequences.

This clonotype was obtained from a human donor with severe aplastic anemia or a healthy control (not recorded which). What was sequenced was sorted CD4+, CD8+, or CD8+CD57+ T cells (not recorded which) from PBMCs. The rearrangement joins TRBV7-8 to TRBJ1-1; TRBD1 might be the D (5 bases). Here the CDR3 reads CASSLTRGNTEAFF. CDR3 DNA: TGTGCCAGCAGCTTAACAAGGGGGAACACTGAAGCTTTCTTT.